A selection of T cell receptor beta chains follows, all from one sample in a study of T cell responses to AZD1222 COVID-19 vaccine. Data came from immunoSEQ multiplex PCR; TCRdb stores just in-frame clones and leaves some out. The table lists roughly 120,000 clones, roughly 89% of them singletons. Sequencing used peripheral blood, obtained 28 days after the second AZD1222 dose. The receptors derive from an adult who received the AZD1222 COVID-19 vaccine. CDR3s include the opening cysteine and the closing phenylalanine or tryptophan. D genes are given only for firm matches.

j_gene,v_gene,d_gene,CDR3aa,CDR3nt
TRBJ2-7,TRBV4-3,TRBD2,CASSQASGYSSYEQYF,TGCGCCAGCAGCCAAGCTAGCGGGTATAGCTCCTACGAGCAGTACTTC
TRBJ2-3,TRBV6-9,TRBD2,CASSLGSGSPDTQYF,TGTGCCAGCAGTTTGGGTAGCGGGAGCCCAGATACGCAGTATTTT
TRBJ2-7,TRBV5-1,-,CASSTAAGLAYEQYF,TGCGCCAGCAGCACAGCGGCCGGCCTCGCCTACGAGCAGTACTTC
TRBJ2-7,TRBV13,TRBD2,CASSLVPGGPHEQYF,TGTGCCAGCAGCTTAGTACCGGGAGGGCCGCACGAGCAGTACTTC
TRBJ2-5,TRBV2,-,CASADNQETQYF,TGTGCCAGCGCCGACAACCAAGAGACCCAGTACTTC
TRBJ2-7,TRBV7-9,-,CASSSRHSRVGEQYF,TGTGCCAGCAGCTCCAGACACAGCCGGGTCGGCGAGCAGTACTTC
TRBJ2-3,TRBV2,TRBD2,CASSGAASGPDTQYF,TGTGCCAGCTCCGGCGCGGCTAGCGGTCCCGATACGCAGTATTTT
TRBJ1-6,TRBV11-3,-,CASSLGDGDATPLHF,TGTGCCAGCAGCTTAGGGGACGGTGACGCGACACCCCTCCACTTT
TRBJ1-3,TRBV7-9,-,CASSLDRVSGNTIYF,TGTGCCAGCAGCTTAGACAGAGTCTCTGGAAACACCATATATTTT
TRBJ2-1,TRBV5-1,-,CASSSRGYSYEQFF,TGCGCCAGCAGCTCGAGGGGGTATAGCTATGAGCAGTTCTTC
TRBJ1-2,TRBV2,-,CASSDDRINGYTF,TGTGCCAGCAGCGACGATAGGATAAATGGCTACACCTTC
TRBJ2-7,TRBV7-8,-,CASSLVGRGYEQYF,TGTGCCAGCAGCTTAGTGGGCAGGGGATACGAGCAGTACTTC
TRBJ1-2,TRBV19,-,CASSMEHYGYTF,TGTGCCAGTAGTATGGAACACTATGGCTACACCTTC